Reported below is one TCR beta chain. This clonotype was detected only a few times. What this receptor recognizes is not known. One base away there is no much larger clone; base qualities are not given. The entry originates in a study of identical twins (dated by TCRdb to between 2015 and 2016). The study in broad terms: To test whether fetal clonotypes persist, this study deep-sequenced TCR alpha and beta repertoires from monozygotic twins, from unrelated adults of various ages, and from cord blood. To rule out contamination, replicate twin experiments were performed at different times with different library preparation protocols. Study-wide conclusions, independent of this receptor: The excess sharing between twins in beta out-of-frame sequences was weaker because fewer shared sequences reduced the signal-to-noise ratio. In monozygotic twins, recombination models systematically underestimated out-of-frame TCR alpha sharing, but the models matched the sharing seen between unrelated individuals. Out-of-frame TCR alpha sequences shared between twins showed an excess of low generation-probability sequences compared with coincidental sharing between unrelated individuals. Because the same donors could not be followed over many years, the conclusions relied on cross-sectional statistical analysis. Abundant cord blood beta clonotypes had fewer insertions, young adult naive repertoires showed a similar but weaker trend, and memory repertoires showed no such trend. Invariant T cells such as MAIT and iNKT could partly confound zero-insertion analyses, though diverse VJ usage argued against this for most clonotypes.

Receptors were amplified or captured by 5' RACE. This sample was sequenced with an Illumina HiSeq 2000. Template switching introduced a universal primer binding site; the final cDNA contained a unique molecular identifier, enabling accurate counting of TCR cDNA molecules. Specific primers in the conserved constant-segment region were used to synthesize first-strand cDNA for TCR alpha and beta chains. To control for contamination, every cDNA library was double barcoded, receiving both a SMART-Mk sample barcode and Illumina barcodes. TruSeq adapter sequences along with Illumina sample barcodes were introduced in two successive PCR steps. TCR alpha and beta cDNA libraries were sequenced on the Illumina HiSeq platform with custom primers. The paper's processing steps were these. Unique molecular identifiers were extracted from raw reads with MiGEC, and CDR3 positions were determined with MiXCR. Recombination models were inferred per individual with the repgenHMM and IGoR tools using an EM algorithm. The tcR package in R was used for shared clonotype analysis, with sharing normalized by the product of cloneset sizes. To study raw recombination without the effects of thymic and clonal selection, out-of-frame nonproductive sequences were analyzed. TCRdb took the public reads, trimmed them with fastp at Q25, ran MiXCR for clone calling and kept in-frame beta chains. One record per CDR3 amino acid sequence lists the most common genes and DNA. In this record, the V and J calls reflect TCRdb's handling and not the investigators' own analysis. The sample table contains 450,000 or so distinct CDR3 sequences; only one count was recorded for about 24% of them. The ten largest clones add up to 2.9% of the sample.

V is clipped by 6 bases and J by 8 bases, and the sequence between their germline boundaries is 16 bases long. The CDR3 contains 13 residues, cysteine and phenylalanine counted. CDR3 DNA is the only sequence kept; it has 39 bases, read in frame from the first base. Every donor was a healthy Caucasian. The twin cohort consisted of three pairs of female monozygotic twins, all aged about 18 to 29 years. Positive isolation kits from Invitrogen were used to isolate CD4+ and CD8+ T cell populations. This same sample was also part of a study on T cells expressing NK-cell markers. From the second report: Three sorted T-cell subsets (CD3+CD56+NKG2C+, CD3+CD56+NKG2C- and CD3+CD56-NKG2C+) from eight donors had their TCR beta-chain repertoires profiled. Among the eight sequenced donors, only one was HCMV-seronegative, while the other seven were HCMV-seropositive. In several experiments an anti-gammadeltaTCR antibody was added to restrict sorting to alphabetaTCR-expressing T cells. In more than five donors, the dominant CD3+CD56+NKG2C+ clonotypes were found to rank among the top 10 CD8+ clonotypes and to make up roughly 1.0-7.0% of CD8+ T cells. Those dominant clonotypes were again the most abundant among CD3+CD56-NKG2C+ cells in a few donors, at roughly 25-60.1%. It remained unclear whether the expanded NKG2C-expressing T cell clones were specific for HCMV antigens. The study sequenced eight donors, all healthy volunteers chosen at random: three men and five women. To determine HCMV serostatus, a commercial ELISA kit was used to detect HCMV-specific IgG in serum. MIGEC handled demultiplexing of the reads and grouping by UMI, while MiTCR was used to assemble and quantify clonotypes. Only TCR cDNA sequences supported by at least two reads were kept to exclude erroneous sequences. The tcR package was used for downstream repertoire analysis, with clonotypes matched between fractions based on CDR3 nucleotide sequence plus V segment. VDJmatch was used to annotate antigen specificity against VDJdb, with one amino acid substitution in CDR3 allowed.

Recombination linked TRBV12-3 or TRBV12-4 to TRBJ1-2, with the D gene too uncertain to name. The sequence was collected from a woman younger than 35 in good health. The sample comprised CD4+ T cells sorted from blood. The CDR3 protein sequence reads: CASSRLADSGYTF. The DNA reads as follows: TGTGCCAGCAGCCGTCTGGCGGACTCGGGCTACACCTTC.